These 13 T cell receptor beta chains were sequenced from one sample in a study of T-cell memory formation after mild COVID-19. TCRdb re-called the 5' RACE reads with MiXCR, one entry per CDR3 protein. The sample lists about 340,000 distinct CDR3 sequences, 20% to 25% seen once, with roughly an eighth in the top ten. The source material was PBMCs or a T cell subset sorted from them (not recorded which). The receptor source for this set is an adult woman who had mild COVID-19 (a few samples of this study predate the infection). Cell type and time point are not known.

The chain joins TRBV20-1 to TRBJ2-1, with 10 bases lining up with TRBD2. J was trimmed by 6 bases and V by 3 bases; bases with no gene match: 5. The CDR3 is made up of 14 amino acids. The germline CDR1 and CDR2 sequences are DFQATT and SNEGSKA (reference sequence). CDR3 sequence reads: CSASRLAGPNEQFF. The CDR3 DNA reads as TGCAGTGCTAGTCGACTAGCGGGTCCCAATGAGCAGTTCTTC.

The chain combines TRBV20-1 with TRBJ2-7, with a tentative D call TRBD2 (7 bases). The V end lost 7 bases, the J end lost 0 bases, and 10 bases lay between the germline ends. CDR1 is DFQATT, CDR2 SNEGSKA, per germline (reference sequence). The CDR3 runs to 12 residues. The CDR3: CSVRGASYEQYF. The CDR3 bases are TGCAGTGTTCGGGGGGCCTCCTACGAGCAGTACTTC.

The chain recombines TRBV29-1 with TRBJ2-7, with no clear D. CDR3 length equals 10 residues. Germline V lookup: CDR1 SQVTM, CDR2 ANQGSEA. Trimming cost V 8 bases and J 6 bases, with 11 bases left between them. CDR3 nucleotide sequence: TGCAGCATATATTCGGGCGAGCAGTACTTC. It specifies CSIYSGEQYF.

This clonotype was seen more than once but under ten times. This chain uses TRBV5-6 with TRBJ2-3; 12 bases are shared with TRBD2. V shed 4 bases and J 4 bases; nucleotides not matched to a gene: 7. The CDR3 loop spans 16 amino acids. Germline V gene data show CDR1 as SGHDT and CDR2 as YYEEEE. The CDR3 DNA sequence: TGTGCCAGCAGCCCAGGACTAGCGGGATCACCAGATACGCAGTATTTT. This sequence encodes CASSPGLAGSPDTQYF.

The rearrangement joins TRBV5-6 to TRBJ2-7, with 8 bases lining up with TRBD1. The CDR3 contains 15 residues. Unmatched junction bases numbered 8, after V lost 4 bases and J lost 2 bases. The germline CDR1 and CDR2 sequences are SGHDT and YYEEEE. For the CDR3, the DNA is TGTGCCAGCAGCCAGAGGACAGGGAACCCCTACGAGCAGTACTTC. The encoded protein is CASSQRTGNPYEQYF.

The V and J genes are TRBV7-3 and TRBJ2-2; D call uncertain. CDR1 and CDR2 (germline): SGHTA, FQGTGA. The V end lost 3 bases, the J end lost 5 bases, and 10 bases lay between the germline ends. The CDR3 covers 14 residues. In DNA form, the CDR3 reads TGTGCCAGCAGCTTGGACGTCGAGACCGGGGAGCTGTTTTTT. It codes for CASSLDVETGELFF. Based on the CDR3 plus reference TRBV7-3 and TRBJ2-2, the full variable domain is GAGVSQTPSNKVTEKGKYVELRCDPISGHTALYWYRQSLGQGPEFLIYFQGTGAADDSGLPNDRFFAVRPEGSVSTLKIQRTERGDSAVYLCASSLDVETGELFFGEGSRLTVL.

V gene TRBV5-1 combines with J gene TRBJ2-1; 7 nucleotides match TRBD1. The CDR3 extends over 14 amino acids. The junction had 7 bases not matched to a gene; V was cut back by 4 bases and J by 6 bases. Germline CDR1 reads SGHRS; CDR2 reads YFSETQ. This CDR3 is CASSLRQGLNEQFF. The CDR3 DNA sequence: TGCGCCAGCAGCCTACGACAGGGCCTCAATGAGCAGTTCTTC.

The gene calls are TRBV19 and TRBJ1-1, with 7 positions matching TRBD1. The germline gives CDR1 LNHDA, CDR2 SQIVND (reference sequence). The CDR3 totals 15 residues. Trimming cost V 4 bases and J 0 bases; bases outside gene matches: 5. CDR3 bases: TGTGCCAGTAGTAATCGGGGACAGATGAACACTGAAGCTTTCTTT. Encoded protein: CASSNRGQMNTEAFF.

This clonotype was seen only a few times. This chain uses TRBV6-5 with TRBJ1-5, with D unclear. Between the trimmed V and J ends, which lost 5 bases and 2 bases, there was a span of 7 bases. Germline V gene data show CDR1 as MNHEY and CDR2 as SVGAGI. The CDR3 covers 13 residues. In DNA form, the CDR3 reads TGTGCCAGCAGTCGGTTAGGCAATCAGCCCCAGCATTTT. Protein sequence: CASSRLGNQPQHF.

This chain joins TRBV7-8 and TRBJ1-3; D gene uncertain. The CDR3 spans 13 residues. Germline CDR1 reads SGHVS; CDR2 reads FQNEAQ. Trimming pared 3 bases from V and 3 bases from J, leaving 6 bases between. The CDR3, as DNA: TGTGCCAGCAGCTTCGAGGGTGGAAACACCATATATTTT. Protein sequence: CASSFEGGNTIYF.

V gene TRBV11-2 combines with J gene TRBJ2-1; D is possibly TRBD1 (6 bases). The CDR3 has 15 amino acids. Germline V gene sequence: CDR1 SGHAT, CDR2 FQNNGV. Trimming left V 5 bases short and J 2 bases short, with 13 bases between. CDR3 region: CASSHPGQTYNEQFF. The CDR3 nucleotides read TGTGCCAGCAGCCATCCGGGACAAACCTACAATGAGCAGTTCTTC.

In the case of this clonotype: One end of the junction is discordant with germline, which a read error may explain. This rearrangement joins TRBV5-8 to TRBJ2-7; maybe TRBD1 (5 bases). CDR3 length: 15 amino acids. The germline CDR1 and CDR2 sequences are SGHTS and YDEGEE. The DNA of the CDR3 is TGTGCCAGCAGGTTGGACACCGAGCCTTTGTACGAGCAGTACTTC. Its protein is CASRLDTEPLYEQYF.

This clonotype showed up just a few times. J is TRBJ2-7 and V is TRBV18; weak D call: TRBD2 (6 bases). The CDR3 spans 12 residues. The V gene's germline CDR1 is KGHSH and CDR2 LQKENI. Trimming cost V 3 bases and J 9 bases, with 12 bases left between them. The CDR3 loop is CASSPQGGGQYF. For the CDR3, the DNA is TGTGCCAGCTCACCCCAGGGAGGTGGGCAGTACTTC.